The 3 T cell receptor beta chains presented below share a single source sample, sequenced in a study of blood T cell repertoires in COVID-19. The repertoire was sequenced with immunoSEQ multiplex PCR; TCRdb's copy has only in-frame clones and lacks some. The sample holds roughly 120,000 clones, 75% to 90% seen once. What was sequenced was peripheral blood. These TCRs come from a woman aged 55-70 years with COVID-19, enrolled during active disease.

V gene TRBV13 combines with J gene TRBJ2-7; 10 nucleotides line up with TRBD2. Trimming cost V 5 bases and J 2 bases; bases outside gene matches: 3. The length of the CDR3 is 14 residues. CDR1 is PRHDT and CDR2 is FYEKMQ in the germline V gene (reference sequence). CDR3 nucleotide sequence: TGTGCCAGCAGCCCAACTAGCGGGGCCTACGAGCAGTACTTC. As protein: CASSPTSGAYEQYF. The whole variable domain, remainder taken from reference TRBV13 and TRBJ2-7, is AAGVIQSPRHLIKEKRETATLKCYPIPRHDTVYWYQQGPGQDPQFLISFYEKMQSDKGSIPDRFSAQQFSDYHSELNMSSLELGDSALYFCASSPTSGAYEQYFGPGTRLTVT.

V usage is TRBV15 and J usage is TRBJ1-2, with D possibly being TRBD1 (5 bases). The V end was cut by 4 bases, the J end by 0 bases, with 18 bases between. The germline V gene encodes CDR1 LNHNV and CDR2 YYDKDF (reference sequence). The CDR3 is made up of 17 amino acids. The CDR3 spells CATSKNRIAASNYGYTF. CDR3 nucleotides: TGTGCCACCAGCAAAAACAGGATCGCAGCCTCTAACTATGGCTACACCTTC.

V usage is TRBV19 and J usage is TRBJ1-1; 10 bases agree with TRBD1. Trimming took 6 bases from V and 5 from J; bases not matched to a gene: 3. CDR1 is LNHDA and CDR2 is SQIVND in the germline V gene (reference sequence). CDR3 length: 13 residues. The CDR3 loop is CASRPGQGTEAFF. The CDR3 DNA is TGTGCCAGTAGACCGGGACAGGGGACTGAAGCTTTCTTT. Full variable domain (outside the CDR3, taken from reference TRBV19 and TRBJ1-1): DGGITQSPKYLFRKEGQNVTLSCEQNLNHDAMYWYRQDPGQGLRLIYYSQIVNDFQKGDIAEGYSVSREKKESFPLTVTSAQKNPTAFYLCASRPGQGTEAFFGQGTRLTVV.